This T cell receptor beta chain emerged from a study of shared clonotypes between healthy human individuals. Study conclusions and caveats: The sharing of approximately 4.6% of naive CD4 clonotypes was seen across a few donors.

The germline V gene encodes CDR1 SGDLS and CDR2 YYNGEE. This CDR3 is built from 15 residues. V gave up 4 bases and J gave up 2 bases; unmatched junction bases: 5. Only in-frame clones appear in the TCRdb table, and some are missing; sequencing was by immunoSEQ multiplex PCR. The table records some 660,000 clones, around 73% of them present only once. Remarks on this clone: As yet, its antigen is unknown.

Naive CD45RA+ and memory CD45RA-negative subsets were split from CD4+ cells. This chain uses TRBV9 with TRBJ2-1, with 8 bases aligning to TRBD2. Sequences were obtained from memory CD4+ T cells sorted from blood. Sample subset: CD45RA-negative fraction. The clonotype was recovered from a woman aged 30 to 39 in good health. Written as DNA, the CDR3 is TGTGCCAGCAGCCCCAGCGGGGGAACCTACAATGAGCAGTTCTTC. Amino acid sequence: CASSPSGGTYNEQFF.